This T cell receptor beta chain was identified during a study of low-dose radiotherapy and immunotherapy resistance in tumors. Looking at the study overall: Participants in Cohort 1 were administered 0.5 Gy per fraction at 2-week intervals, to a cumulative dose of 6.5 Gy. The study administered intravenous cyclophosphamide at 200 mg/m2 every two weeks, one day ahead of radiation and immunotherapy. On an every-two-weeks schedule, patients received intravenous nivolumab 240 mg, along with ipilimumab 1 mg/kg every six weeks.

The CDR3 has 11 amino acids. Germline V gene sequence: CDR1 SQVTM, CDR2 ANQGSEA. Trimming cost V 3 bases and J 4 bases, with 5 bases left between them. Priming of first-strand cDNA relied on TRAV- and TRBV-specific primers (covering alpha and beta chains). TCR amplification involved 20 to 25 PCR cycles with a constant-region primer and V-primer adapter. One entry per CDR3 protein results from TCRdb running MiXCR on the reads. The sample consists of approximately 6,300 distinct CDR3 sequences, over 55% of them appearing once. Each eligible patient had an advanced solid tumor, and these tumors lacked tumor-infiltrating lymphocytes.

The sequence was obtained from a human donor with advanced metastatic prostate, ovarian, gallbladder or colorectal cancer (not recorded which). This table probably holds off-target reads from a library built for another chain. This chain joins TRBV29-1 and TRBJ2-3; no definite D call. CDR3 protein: CSVDVADTQYF. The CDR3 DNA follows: TGCAGCGTTGATGTCGCAGATACGCAGTATTTT.